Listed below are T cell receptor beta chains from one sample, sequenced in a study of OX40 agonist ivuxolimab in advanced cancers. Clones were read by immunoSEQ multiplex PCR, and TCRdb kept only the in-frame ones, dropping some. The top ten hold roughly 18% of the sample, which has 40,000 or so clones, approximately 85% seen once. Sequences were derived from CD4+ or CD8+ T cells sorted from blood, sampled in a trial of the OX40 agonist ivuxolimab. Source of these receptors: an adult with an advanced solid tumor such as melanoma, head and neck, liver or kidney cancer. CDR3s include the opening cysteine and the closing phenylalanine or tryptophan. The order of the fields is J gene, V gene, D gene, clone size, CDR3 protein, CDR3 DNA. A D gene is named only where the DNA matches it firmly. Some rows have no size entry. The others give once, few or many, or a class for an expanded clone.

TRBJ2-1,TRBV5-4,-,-,CASSLAYGDLWIYNEQFF,TGTGCCAGCAGCTTGGCCTATGGGGACCTCTGGATCTACAATGAGCAGTTCTTC
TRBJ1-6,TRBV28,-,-,CASTWIRGRNSPLHF,TGTGCCAGCACCTGGATCCGGGGGCGTAATTCACCCCTCCACTTT
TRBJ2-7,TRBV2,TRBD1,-,CASLGTGFSYEQYF,TGTGCCAGCCTCGGGACAGGGTTTTCCTACGAGCAGTACTTC
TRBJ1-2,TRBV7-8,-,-,CASSFARPGQARGYGYTF,TGTGCCAGCAGCTTCGCCCGACCGGGGCAGGCACGAGGCTATGGCTACACCTTC
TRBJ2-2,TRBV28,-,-,CASSFVGDTGELFF,TGTGCCAGCAGTTTTGTGGGTGACACCGGGGAGCTGTTTTTT
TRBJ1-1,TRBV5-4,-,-,CASSLVGGAAEFSTEAFF,TGTGCCAGCAGCTTGGTGGGGGGGGCGGCGGAATTTAGCACTGAAGCTTTCTTT
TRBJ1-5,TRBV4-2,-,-,CASSQDLGGNQPQHF,TGTGCCAGCAGCCAAGATCTGGGAGGCAATCAGCCCCAGCATTTT
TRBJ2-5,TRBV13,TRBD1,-,CASSLAGSLPNPPGQAQETQYF,TGTGCCAGCAGCTTAGCCGGGAGCCTTCCTAACCCGCCGGGACAGGCCCAAGAGACCCAGTACTTC
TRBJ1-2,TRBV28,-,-,CASTPLTGTVYGYTF,TGTGCCAGCACCCCCTTAACCGGGACGGTCTATGGCTACACCTTC
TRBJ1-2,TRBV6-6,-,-,CASYAGTDGYTF,TGTGCCAGCTACGCCGGGACGGATGGCTACACCTTC
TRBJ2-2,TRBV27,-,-,CASRGAGELFF,TGTGCCAGCAGGGGGGCCGGGGAGCTGTTTTTT
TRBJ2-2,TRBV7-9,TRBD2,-,CASSRGTSGALTNTGELFF,TGTGCCAGCAGCCGTGGGACTAGCGGGGCCCTAACGAACACCGGGGAGCTGTTTTTT
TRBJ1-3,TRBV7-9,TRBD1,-,CASSLGQGIGNTIYF,TGTGCCAGCAGCTTAGGACAGGGGATTGGAAACACCATATATTTT
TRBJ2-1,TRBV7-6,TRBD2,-,CASSFGGGSYNEQFF,TGTGCCAGCAGCTTTGGCGGGGGCTCCTACAATGAGCAGTTCTTC
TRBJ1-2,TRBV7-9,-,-,CASSFGSTSGYTF,TGTGCCAGCAGCTTCGGGAGTACAAGTGGCTACACCTTC
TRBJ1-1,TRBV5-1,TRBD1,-,CASSRQGLTFF,TGCGCCAGCAGCAGACAGGGGTTAACTTTCTTT
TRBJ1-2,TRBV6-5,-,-,CASSYGGGYTF,TGTGCCAGCAGTTACGGAGGTGGCTACACCTTC
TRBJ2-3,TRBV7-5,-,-,CVRSPVVWTQRTDTQYF,TGTGTCAGAAGCCCAGTAGTCTGGACACAACGCACAGATACGCAGTATTTT
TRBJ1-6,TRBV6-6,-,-,CASSYSNTEWSPLHF,TGTGCCAGCAGTTACTCGAACACAGAATGGTCACCCCTCCACTTT
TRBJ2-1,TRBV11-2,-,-,CASSFNYEQFF,TGTGCCAGCAGCTTCAACTATGAGCAGTTCTTC
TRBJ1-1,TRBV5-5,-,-,CASSSGVWGANTEAFF,TGTGCCAGCAGCTCCGGTGTTTGGGGAGCGAACACTGAAGCTTTCTTT
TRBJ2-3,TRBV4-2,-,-,CASSLTSTDTQYF,TGTGCCAGCAGCCTGACTAGCACAGATACGCAGTATTTT
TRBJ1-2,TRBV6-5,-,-,CASSYGGPDGYTF,TGTGCCAGCAGTTACGGGGGCCCTGATGGCTACACCTTC
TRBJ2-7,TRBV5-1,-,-,CASSLRGHIYEQYF,TGCGCCAGCAGCTTGCGGGGACATATCTACGAGCAGTACTTC
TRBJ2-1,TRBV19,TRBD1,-,CASRDRLNEQFF,TGTGCCAGTCGGGACAGATTGAATGAGCAGTTCTTC
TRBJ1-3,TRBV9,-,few,CASKPDFGNTIYF,TGTGCCAGCAAACCGGACTTTGGAAACACCATATATTTT
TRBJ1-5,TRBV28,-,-,CASRFSPSGGLYSNQPQHF,TGTGCCAGCAGATTTTCCCCCAGTGGGGGCCTTTATAGCAATCAGCCCCAGCATTTT
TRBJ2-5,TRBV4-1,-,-,CASSQGRNKETQYF,TGCGCCAGCAGCCAAGGCAGGAATAAAGAGACCCAGTACTTC
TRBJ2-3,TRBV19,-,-,CASTGSPDTQYF,TGTGCCAGTACCGGTTCCCCAGATACGCAGTATTTT
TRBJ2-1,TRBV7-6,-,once,CASSLTGSLAHEQFF,TGTGCCAGCAGCTTAACGGGATCCCTAGCACACGAGCAGTTCTTC
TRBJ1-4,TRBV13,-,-,CASSFQLNEKLFF,TGTGCCAGCAGCTTCCAACTGAATGAAAAACTGTTTTTT
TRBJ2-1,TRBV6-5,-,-,CASSYGRADDEQFF,TGTGCCAGCAGTTATGGTCGGGCGGATGATGAGCAGTTCTTC
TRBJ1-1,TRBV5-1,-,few,CASSPGAMNTEAFF,TGTGCCAGCAGCCCGGGGGCCATGAACACTGAAGCTTTCTTT
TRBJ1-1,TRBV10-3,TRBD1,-,CAISEGTELNTEAFF,TGTGCCATCAGTGAGGGGACAGAATTGAACACTGAAGCTTTCTTT
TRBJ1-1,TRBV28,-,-,CASSFQGFGTEAFF,TGTGCCAGCAGTTTTCAGGGCTTCGGCACTGAAGCTTTCTTT
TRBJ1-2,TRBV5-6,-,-,CASSGSGASYYGYTF,TGTGCCAGCAGCGGCTCGGGGGCGAGCTACTATGGCTACACCTTC